This T cell receptor beta chain was sequenced in a study of blood T cell repertoires in COVID-19. About the research overall: From the United States, Italy and Spain came samples of acute and convalescent COVID-19. PBMCs, B-cell-depleted T cells, or T cells provided the cDNA or gDNA that made up the material.

TCRdb's table, derived via immunoSEQ multiplex PCR, lists solely in-frame clones and lacks some. The sample carries over 200,000 clones, about nine tenths recorded once. The ends were cut back, 1 base at V and 4 bases at J, with 13 bases in the middle. The germline V gene encodes CDR1 SGHRS and CDR2 YFSETQ. The CDR3 has 15 residues. Material: peripheral blood. The sequence was obtained from a woman aged 40 to 50 with acute or convalescent COVID-19. The chain couples TRBV5-1 to TRBJ2-3; D possibly corresponds to TRBD2 (6 bases). CDR3 in amino acids: CASSLQPGGADTQYF. The CDR3, as DNA: TGCGCCAGCAGCTTGCAACCGGGCGGGGCAGATACGCAGTATTTT. The entire variable domain, with the rest obtained from reference TRBV5-1 and TRBJ2-3, is as follows: KAGVTQTPRYLIKTRGQQVTLSCSPISGHRSVSWYQQTPGQGLQFLFEYFSETQRNKGNFPGRFSGRQFSNSRSEMNVSTLELGDSALYLCASSLQPGGADTQYFGPGTRLTVL.